This T cell receptor beta chain was recovered during a study of blood T cell repertoires in COVID-19. Study details: PBMCs, B-cell-depleted T cells, or T cells provided the cDNA or gDNA that made up the material.

This clone was detected once. Per germline, CDR1 LGHNA and CDR2 YSLEER. V dropped 1 base and J dropped 3; count of bases not matched to a gene: 0. The CDR3 length is 15 residues. The data were produced by immunoSEQ multiplex PCR, yet TCRdb's version contains in-frame clones alone and is incomplete. Altogether about 74,000 clones are present, nearly 80% being singletons, with the ten largest covering roughly 12%. The sequenced sample was peripheral blood. This receptor was obtained from a human donor in a cohort sampled during active COVID-19. The genes are TRBV4-3 and TRBJ2-7; 13 nucleotides align to TRBD2. CDR3 DNA sequence: TGCGCCAGCAGCCAAGGACTAGCGGGAGGCTACGAGCAGTACTTC. Amino acid sequence: CASSQGLAGGYEQYF.